Ten or more counts support the clone carrying this TCR beta chain. The antigen remains unidentified. Among the donors, all were healthy bone marrow donors. PCR amplification relied on 60 Vbeta primers (plus 13 Jbeta primers). Original data processing: Roughly 11 million shared chains were among the roughly 80 million unique TCR beta chains that a later analysis counted. TCRdb's copy holds only in-frame clones and misses some; the assay was immunoSEQ multiplex PCR. That table gives V, J and clone size, and the DNA gave D and trimming. The sample records 130,000 to 150,000 clones, 79% being singletons. The sample originates from a study of cytomegalovirus exposure and HLA in healthy donors. Study-level points and caveats: Sequencing depth across donors, presence/absence analyses assumed, was roughly uniform. Fewer than 200 TCR beta chains were listed as cytomegalovirus-associated.

The CDR3 extends over 18 amino acids. Looked up from germline, CDR1 is SGDLS and CDR2 is YYNGEE. The junction had 6 bases not matched to a gene; V was cut back by 0 bases and J by 2 bases. The rearrangement joins TRBV9 to TRBJ2-3, with 13 bases identical to TRBD2. The sequenced sample was PBMCs. This receptor was obtained from a female donor in good health and CMV-seronegative. For the CDR3, the DNA is TGTGCCAGCAGCGTAGAGGGGACTAGCGGGGCCATCACAGATACGCAGTATTTT. Protein: CASSVEGTSGAITDTQYF.